This T cell receptor beta chain stems from a study of T cells in Graves' hyperthyroidism and ophthalmopathy. Overall study results and limits: Stable hyperthyroidism was separated from ophthalmopathy by a model based on 13 V-J features.

Trimming cost V 5 bases and J 6 bases, with 17 bases left between them. The CDR3 is made up of 14 amino acids. Germline V gene sequence: CDR1 SGHTA, CDR2 FQGNSA. This clonotype was seen ten or more times. Its specificity is unknown. Amplification yielded TCR beta CDR3 regions, with RNA transcripts as the source. The study used the HTBI primer set for a first-round RT-PCR of the TCR CDR3. TCRdb ran MiXCR on the multiplex PCR reads and lists one entry per CDR3 protein. Of 600,000 to 800,000 distinct CDR3 sequences listed, around 40% are singletons. When ophthalmopathy did not progress within 18 months, Graves' hyperthyroidism was considered stable.

This clonotype was obtained from a woman aged 40-49 years with Graves' hyperthyroidism. The chain couples TRBV7-2 to TRBJ2-7; unclear D gene. The material sequenced was blood. The CDR3 loop reads CASSPPRALAEQYF. The CDR3, as DNA: TGTGCCAGCAGCCCCCCCAGAGCTCTTGCCGAGCAGTACTTC.